This TCR beta chain was recorded in a study of CD4+ T cells in melanoma. Study outcomes and limitations: CD8+ T cell, macrophage and B cell function reportedly correlated with neoantigen-specific CD4+ T cells. In melanoma, neoantigen-specific CD4+ T cells reportedly differed in differentiation state.

Trimming shortened V by 2 bases and J by 0 bases, and 13 bases separated the two germline ends. The length of the CDR3 is 16 residues. Germline V gives CDR1 MGHRA, CDR2 YSYEKL. Comment on this clone: Its cognate antigen is unknown.

This table comes from immunoSEQ multiplex PCR, and its TCRdb copy is limited to in-frame clones, with some not included. The repertoire has tens of thousands of clones, almost 70% of them found once; the top ten carry around 5%. The sample was tumor tissue. J is TRBJ1-2 and V is TRBV4-1; D remains unclear. This clonotype was obtained from a human donor with melanoma. DNA of the CDR3: TGCGCCAGCAGCCAAACGCATGTTGGGGCTAACTATGGCTACACCTTC. Translation gives CASSQTHVGANYGYTF.